A single count supports the clone carrying this T cell receptor beta chain. What it binds is not known. This entry belongs to a study of T cell responses to AZD1222 COVID-19 vaccine. Study overall: Timing groups of about 4 and about 12 weeks for second doses were pooled.

Only in-frame clones appear in the TCRdb table, and some are missing; sequencing was by immunoSEQ multiplex PCR. The table shows 150,000 or so clones, with roughly 91% occurring only once. Regarding the study as a whole: Dominant CD4 TCR responses targeted spike regions 160-218 and 743-854. It was only after the peak T cell response that any repertoires were sampled. It was only 6 or 7 AZD1222 recipients who were seropositive at baseline.

Germline V lookup: CDR1 MNHEY, CDR2 SMNVEV (reference sequence). Trimming shortened V by 2 bases and J by 2 bases, and 10 bases separated the two germline ends. CDR3 length equals 15 residues. The chain is built from TRBV27 and TRBJ1-3; D remains ambiguous. The sequence derives from an adult in good health. The starting material was peripheral blood, obtained on day 0 of AZD1222 vaccination. The CDR3, as DNA: TGTGCCAGCAGTTTACTGCCAGCGGCTGGAAACACCATATATTTT. It codes for CASSLLPAAGNTIYF.